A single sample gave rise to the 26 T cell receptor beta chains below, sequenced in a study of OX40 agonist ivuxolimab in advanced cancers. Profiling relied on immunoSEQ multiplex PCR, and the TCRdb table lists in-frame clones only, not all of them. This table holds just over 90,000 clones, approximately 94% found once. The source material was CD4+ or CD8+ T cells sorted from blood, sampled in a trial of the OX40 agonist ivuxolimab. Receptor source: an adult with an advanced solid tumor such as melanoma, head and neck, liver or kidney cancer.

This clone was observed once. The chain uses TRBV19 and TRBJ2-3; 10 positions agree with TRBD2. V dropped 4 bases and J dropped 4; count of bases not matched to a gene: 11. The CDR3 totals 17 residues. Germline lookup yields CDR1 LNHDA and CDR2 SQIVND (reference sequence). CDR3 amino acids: CASSTPPSGRGADTQYF. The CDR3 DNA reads TGTGCCAGTAGTACCCCCCCTAGCGGGAGAGGCGCAGATACGCAGTATTTT.

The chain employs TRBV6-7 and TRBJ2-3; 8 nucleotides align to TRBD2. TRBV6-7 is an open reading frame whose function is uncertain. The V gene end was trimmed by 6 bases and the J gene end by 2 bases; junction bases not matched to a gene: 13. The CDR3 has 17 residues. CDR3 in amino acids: CASRVEREYKATDTQYF. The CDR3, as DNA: TGTGCCAGCAGGGTAGAGCGGGAGTATAAAGCCACAGATACGCAGTATTTT.

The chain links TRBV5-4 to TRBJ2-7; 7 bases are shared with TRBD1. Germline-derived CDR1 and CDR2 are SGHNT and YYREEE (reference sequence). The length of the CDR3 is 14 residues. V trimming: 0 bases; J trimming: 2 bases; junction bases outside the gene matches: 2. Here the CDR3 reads CASSLGGGPYEQYF. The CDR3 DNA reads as TGTGCCAGCAGCTTGGGAGGGGGCCCCTACGAGCAGTACTTC.

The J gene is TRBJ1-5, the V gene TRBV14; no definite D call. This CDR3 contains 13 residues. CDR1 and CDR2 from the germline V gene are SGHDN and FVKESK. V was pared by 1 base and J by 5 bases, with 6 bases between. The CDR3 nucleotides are TGTGCCAGCAGCCAAGGAGGCCATCAGCCCCAGCATTTT. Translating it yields CASSQGGHQPQHF.

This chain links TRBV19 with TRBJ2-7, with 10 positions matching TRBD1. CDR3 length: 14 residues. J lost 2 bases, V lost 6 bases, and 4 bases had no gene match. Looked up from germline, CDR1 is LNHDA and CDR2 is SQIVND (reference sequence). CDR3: CASRPGQGPYEQYF. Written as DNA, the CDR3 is TGTGCCAGTAGGCCGGGACAGGGGCCCTACGAGCAGTACTTC.

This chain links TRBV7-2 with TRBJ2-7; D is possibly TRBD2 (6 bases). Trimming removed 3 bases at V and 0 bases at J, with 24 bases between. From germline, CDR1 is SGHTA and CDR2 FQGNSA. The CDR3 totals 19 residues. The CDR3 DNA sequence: TGTGCCAGCAGCTTCGACCCGGGACTTGGTCCGGAGAGCTCCTACGAGCAGTACTTC. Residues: CASSFDPGLGPESSYEQYF.

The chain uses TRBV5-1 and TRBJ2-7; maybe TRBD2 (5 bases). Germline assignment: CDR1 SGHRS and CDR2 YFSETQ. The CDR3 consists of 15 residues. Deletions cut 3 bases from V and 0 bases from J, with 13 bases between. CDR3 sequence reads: CASSSFGLGSYEQYF. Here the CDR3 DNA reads TGCGCCAGCAGCTCATTTGGACTTGGCTCCTACGAGCAGTACTTC. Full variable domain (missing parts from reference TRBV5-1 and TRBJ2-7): KAGVTQTPRYLIKTRGQQVTLSCSPISGHRSVSWYQQTPGQGLQFLFEYFSETQRNKGNFPGRFSGRQFSNSRSEMNVSTLELGDSALYLCASSSFGLGSYEQYFGPGTRLTVT.

CDR3 loop: CASSVSSGRRFNEQFF. The CDR3, as DNA: TGTGCCAGCAGTGTGTCTAGCGGGAGACGTTTCAATGAGCAGTTCTTC. J is TRBJ2-1 and V is TRBV6-1, with TRBD2 identical over 10 bases. This CDR3 contains 16 residues. Germline lookup yields CDR1 MNHNS and CDR2 SASEGT. V lost 4 bases to trimming and J lost 6 bases; unmatched junction nucleotides: 9.

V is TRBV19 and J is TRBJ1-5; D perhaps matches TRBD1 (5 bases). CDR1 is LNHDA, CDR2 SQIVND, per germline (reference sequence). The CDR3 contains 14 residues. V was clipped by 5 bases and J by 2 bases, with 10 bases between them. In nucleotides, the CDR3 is TGTGCCAGTAGTTATTGGGGGGGCAATCAGCCCCAGCATTTT. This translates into CASSYWGGNQPQHF.

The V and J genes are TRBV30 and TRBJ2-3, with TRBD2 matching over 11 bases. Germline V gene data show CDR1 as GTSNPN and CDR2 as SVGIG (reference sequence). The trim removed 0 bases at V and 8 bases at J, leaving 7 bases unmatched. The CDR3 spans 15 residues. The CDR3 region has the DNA TGTGCCTGGAGTGTATGGACTAGCGGGCGGGGTACGCAGTATTTT. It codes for CAWSVWTSGRGTQYF.

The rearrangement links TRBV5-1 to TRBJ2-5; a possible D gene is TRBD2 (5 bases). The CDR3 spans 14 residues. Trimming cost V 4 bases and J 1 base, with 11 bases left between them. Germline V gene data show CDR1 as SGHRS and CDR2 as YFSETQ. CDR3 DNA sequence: TGCGCCAGCAGCGCCGGCGGGCCCCAAGAGACCCAGTACTTC. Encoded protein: CASSAGGPQETQYF.

CDR3 in amino acids: CASSLGPNTGELFF. The CDR3 region has the DNA TGTGCCAGCAGTTTAGGACCTAACACCGGGGAGCTGTTTTTT. The chain joins TRBV27 to TRBJ2-2; D call uncertain. Germline V gene sequence: CDR1 MNHEY, CDR2 SMNVEV (reference sequence). Trimming left V 2 bases short and J 2 bases short, with 6 bases between. The CDR3 runs to 14 residues.

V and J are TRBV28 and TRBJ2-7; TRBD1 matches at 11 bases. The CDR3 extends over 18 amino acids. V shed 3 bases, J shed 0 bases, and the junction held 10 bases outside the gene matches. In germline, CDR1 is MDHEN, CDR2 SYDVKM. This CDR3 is CASSFNLPGTGGSYEQYF. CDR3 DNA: TGTGCCAGCAGTTTCAATTTGCCCGGGACAGGGGGCTCCTACGAGCAGTACTTC.

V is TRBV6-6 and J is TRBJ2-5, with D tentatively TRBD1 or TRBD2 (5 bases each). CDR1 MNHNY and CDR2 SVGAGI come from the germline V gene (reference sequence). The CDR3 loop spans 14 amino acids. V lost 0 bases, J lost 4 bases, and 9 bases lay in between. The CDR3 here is CASSYSQGRETQYF. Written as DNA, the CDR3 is TGTGCCAGCAGTTACTCGCAGGGACGAGAGACCCAGTACTTC.

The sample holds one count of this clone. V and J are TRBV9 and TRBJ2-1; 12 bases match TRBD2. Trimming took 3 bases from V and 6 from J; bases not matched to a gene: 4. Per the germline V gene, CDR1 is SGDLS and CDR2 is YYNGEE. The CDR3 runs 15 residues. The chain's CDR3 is CASSATSGSGNEQFF. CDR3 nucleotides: TGTGCCAGCAGCGCGACTAGCGGGAGTGGCAATGAGCAGTTCTTC.

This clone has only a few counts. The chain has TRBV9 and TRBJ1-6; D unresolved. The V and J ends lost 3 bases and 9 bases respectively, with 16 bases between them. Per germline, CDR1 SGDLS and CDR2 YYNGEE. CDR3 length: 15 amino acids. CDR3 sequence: CASSGPDIGGSPLHF. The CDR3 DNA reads TGTGCCAGCAGCGGACCAGACATCGGCGGTTCACCCCTCCACTTT.

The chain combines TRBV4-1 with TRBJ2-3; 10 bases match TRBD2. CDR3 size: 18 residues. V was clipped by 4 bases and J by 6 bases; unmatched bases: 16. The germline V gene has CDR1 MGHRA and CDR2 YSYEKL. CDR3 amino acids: CASSPTPLAGRSADTQYF. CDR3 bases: TGCGCCAGCAGCCCAACTCCACTAGCGGGACGGTCCGCTGATACGCAGTATTTT.

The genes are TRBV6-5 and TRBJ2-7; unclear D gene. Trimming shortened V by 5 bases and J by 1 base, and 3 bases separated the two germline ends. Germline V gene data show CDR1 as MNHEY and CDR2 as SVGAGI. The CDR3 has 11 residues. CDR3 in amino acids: CASSGSYEQYF. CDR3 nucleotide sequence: TGTGCCAGCAGTGGTTCCTACGAGCAGTACTTC.

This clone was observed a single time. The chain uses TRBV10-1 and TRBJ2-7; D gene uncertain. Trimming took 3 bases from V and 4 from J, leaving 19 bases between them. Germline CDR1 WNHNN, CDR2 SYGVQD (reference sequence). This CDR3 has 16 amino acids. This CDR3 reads CASSDPTMDGQYEQYF. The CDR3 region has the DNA TGCGCCAGCAGTGACCCCACGATGGATGGGCAATACGAGCAGTACTTC.

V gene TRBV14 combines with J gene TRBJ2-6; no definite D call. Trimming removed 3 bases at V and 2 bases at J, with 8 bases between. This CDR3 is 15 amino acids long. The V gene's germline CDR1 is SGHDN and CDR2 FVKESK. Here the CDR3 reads CASSHPGAGANVLTF. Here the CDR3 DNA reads TGTGCCAGCAGCCACCCCGGCGCTGGGGCCAACGTCCTGACTTTC.

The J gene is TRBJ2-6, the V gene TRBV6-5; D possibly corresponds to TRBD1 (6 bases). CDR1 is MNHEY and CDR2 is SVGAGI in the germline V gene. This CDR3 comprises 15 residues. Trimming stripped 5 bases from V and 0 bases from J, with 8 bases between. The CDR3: CASSTGFSGANVLTF. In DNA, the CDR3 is TGTGCCAGCAGTACAGGGTTCTCTGGGGCCAACGTCCTGACTTTC.

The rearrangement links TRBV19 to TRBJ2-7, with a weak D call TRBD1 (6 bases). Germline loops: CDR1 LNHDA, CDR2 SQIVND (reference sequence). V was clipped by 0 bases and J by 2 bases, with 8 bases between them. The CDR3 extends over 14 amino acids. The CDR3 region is CASSIEAGAYEQYF. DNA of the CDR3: TGTGCCAGTAGTATAGAGGCAGGGGCCTACGAGCAGTACTTC.

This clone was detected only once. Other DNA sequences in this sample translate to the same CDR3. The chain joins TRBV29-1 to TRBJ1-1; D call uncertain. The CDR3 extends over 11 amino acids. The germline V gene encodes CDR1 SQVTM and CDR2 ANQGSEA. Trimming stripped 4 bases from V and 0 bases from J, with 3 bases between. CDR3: CSVVLNTEAFF. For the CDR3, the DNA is TGCAGCGTTGTACTGAACACTGAAGCTTTCTTT.

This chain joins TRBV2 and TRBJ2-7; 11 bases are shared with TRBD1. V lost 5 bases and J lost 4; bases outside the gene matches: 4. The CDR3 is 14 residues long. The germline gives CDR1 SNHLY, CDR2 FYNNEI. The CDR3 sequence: CASSSGQGAYEQYF. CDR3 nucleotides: TGTGCCAGCAGTTCTGGACAGGGGGCATACGAGCAGTACTTC.

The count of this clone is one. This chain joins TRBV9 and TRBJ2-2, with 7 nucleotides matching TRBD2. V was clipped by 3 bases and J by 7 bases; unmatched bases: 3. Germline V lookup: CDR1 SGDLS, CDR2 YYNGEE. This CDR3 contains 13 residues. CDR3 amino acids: CASSAGRNGELFF. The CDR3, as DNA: TGTGCCAGCAGCGCCGGGAGGAACGGGGAGCTGTTTTTT.

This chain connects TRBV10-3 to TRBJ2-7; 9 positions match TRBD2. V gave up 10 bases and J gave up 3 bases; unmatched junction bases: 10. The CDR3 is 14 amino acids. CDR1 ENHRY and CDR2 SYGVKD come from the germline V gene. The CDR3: CATFSGTSLYEQYF. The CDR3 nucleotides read TGTGCCACATTCTCCGGGACTAGCCTCTACGAGCAGTACTTC.